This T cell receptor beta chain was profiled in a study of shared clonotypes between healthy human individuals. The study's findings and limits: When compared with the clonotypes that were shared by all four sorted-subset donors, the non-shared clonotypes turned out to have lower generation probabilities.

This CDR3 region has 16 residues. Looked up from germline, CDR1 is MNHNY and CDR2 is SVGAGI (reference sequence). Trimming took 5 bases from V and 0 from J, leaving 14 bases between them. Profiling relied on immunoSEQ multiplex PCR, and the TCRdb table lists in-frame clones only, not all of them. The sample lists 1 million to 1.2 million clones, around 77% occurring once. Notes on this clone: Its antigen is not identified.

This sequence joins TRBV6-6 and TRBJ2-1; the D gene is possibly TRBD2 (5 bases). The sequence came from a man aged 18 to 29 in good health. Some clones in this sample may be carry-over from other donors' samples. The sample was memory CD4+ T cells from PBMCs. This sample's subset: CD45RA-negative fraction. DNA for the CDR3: TGTGCCAGCAGTAGGATGTTAGCGTTCTCCTACAATGAGCAGTTCTTC. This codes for CASSRMLAFSYNEQFF.